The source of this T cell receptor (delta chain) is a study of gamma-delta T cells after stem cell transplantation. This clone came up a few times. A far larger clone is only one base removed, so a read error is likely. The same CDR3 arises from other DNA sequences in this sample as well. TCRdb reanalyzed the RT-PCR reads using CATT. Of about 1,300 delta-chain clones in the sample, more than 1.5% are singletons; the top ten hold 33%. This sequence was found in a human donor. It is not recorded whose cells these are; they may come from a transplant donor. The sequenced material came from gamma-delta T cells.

CDR3: CACDGPLGKNTDKLIF. In DNA form, the CDR3 reads TGTGCCTGTGACGGCCCGCTGGGAAAAAACACCGATAAACTCATCTTT. J is TRDJ1 and V is TRDV2; D is possibly TRDD3 (5 bases). Per germline, CDR1 GEAIGNYY and CDR2 EKD. Trimming took off 3 bases at V and 0 bases at J, with 16 bases between the two ends. CDR3 length equals 16 residues.